The sequence of this T cell receptor (beta chain) was determined in a study of cytotoxic CD8 clonotypes in ibrutinib-treated CLL. Study findings and constraints: Treatment saw public clonotypes, which were uncommon, either contract or stay stable.

CDR3 length: 19 amino acids. The germline gives CDR1 MNHEY, CDR2 SMNVEV (reference sequence). Assay used: immunoSEQ multiplex PCR; TCRdb lists only in-frame clones, some missing. The repertoire consists of 150,000 to 200,000 clones, with approximately 91% occurring once and the leading ten covering 3%. The TCR beta libraries used about 2 micrograms of genomic DNA that came from cryopreserved PBMCs. The count of this clone is one. Its specificity is unknown. The J gene is TRBJ2-5, the V gene TRBV27, with 14 bases matching TRBD2. The assigned J gene may be wrong: the sequence end matches TRBJ2-7 better. This sequence was found in a human donor with chronic lymphocytic leukemia. The sequencing here drew on PBMCs, taken at disease progression, from a patient treated with ibrutinib. The CDR3 coding sequence is TGTGCCAGCAGTAGTCCGGGACTAGCGGGAGCTCGAGGGCCCTACGAGCAGTACTTC. Amino acid sequence: CASSSPGLAGARGPYEQYF.